This T cell receptor (beta chain) was captured in a study of T cells in Graves' hyperthyroidism and ophthalmopathy. In the ophthalmopathy cohort, Clinical Activity Score was at least 3, NOSPECS grade at least 4, and duration under 3 months. RNA transcripts served as the template for amplifying TCR beta CDR3 regions. First-round RT-PCR targeting the TCR CDR3 was performed with the HTBI primer set. TCRdb passed the multiplex PCR reads through MiXCR, listing each CDR3 protein once. Seen here are about 400,000 distinct CDR3 sequences, roughly 15% observed once, and the top ten hold about 13%. Material for sequencing was blood. The sequence came from a man in his late teens or twenties with Graves' ophthalmopathy.

The CDR3 reads CSVGAQRTDTQYF. In nucleotides, the CDR3 is TGCAGCGTGGGGGCGCAACGCACAGATACGCAGTATTTT. The chain employs TRBV29-1 and TRBJ2-3; D might be TRBD1 (6 bases). This CDR3 is 13 amino acids long. The V gene lost 6 bases and the J gene lost 1 base, with 11 bases spanning the gap. The germline CDR1 and CDR2 sequences are SQVTM and ANQGSEA.